One sample yielded the 7 T cell receptor beta chains listed below, sequenced in a study of blood T cell repertoires in COVID-19. The data were produced by immunoSEQ multiplex PCR, yet TCRdb's version contains in-frame clones alone and is incomplete. Altogether about 200,000 clones are present, 80% to 90% being singletons, with the ten largest covering 3.8%. Source material: PBMCs or T cells enriched from blood (not recorded which). Receptors originate from a woman in her thirties or forties with acute COVID-19.

V and J are TRBV11-3 and TRBJ2-7; D gene ambiguous. The CDR3 totals 12 residues. Deletions cut 5 bases from V and 4 bases from J, with 9 bases between. Germline loops: CDR1 SGHNT, CDR2 YENEEA. The CDR3 coding sequence is TGTGCCAGCAGCCCCAGACTGTACGAGCAGTACTTC. Its translation is CASSPRLYEQYF.

The chain is built from TRBV28 and TRBJ1-6; 12 bases match TRBD1. Germline CDR1 reads MDHEN; CDR2 reads SYDVKM. There are 15 residues in the CDR3. J gave up 9 bases and V 6 bases, and 6 bases lay outside the gene matches. The CDR3 sequence is CASRSRDRGLSPLHF. CDR3 DNA: TGTGCCAGCAGGAGCCGGGACAGGGGGCTTTCACCCCTCCACTTT. Combining the CDR3 with reference TRBV28 and TRBJ1-6 gives the whole variable domain DVKVTQSSRYLVKRTGEKVFLECVQDMDHENMFWYRQDPGLGLRLIYFSYDVKMKEKGDIPEGYSVSREKKERFSLILESASTNQTSMYLCASRSRDRGLSPLHFGNGTRLTVT.

The rearrangement joins TRBV27 to TRBJ2-7; D not certain. Germline V CDR1 and CDR2: MNHEY, SMNVEV (reference sequence). This CDR3 comprises 14 residues. Between the trimmed V and J ends, which lost 3 bases and 1 base, there was a span of 10 bases. In DNA, the CDR3 is TGTGCCAGCAGTTTTGAGAGCCTTTCCTACGAGCAGTACTTC. Translated, it gives CASSFESLSYEQYF.

This clone was counted a single time. The rearrangement joins TRBV5-1 to TRBJ1-1; D may be TRBD1 (6 bases). There are 16 residues in the CDR3. V lost 0 bases and J 5 bases, leaving 17 bases between the germline ends. Germline V gives CDR1 SGHRS, CDR2 YFSETQ. This CDR3 reads CASSLAQGRGSTEAFF. The CDR3 nucleotides read TGCGCCAGCAGCTTGGCACAGGGACGTGGGAGTACTGAAGCTTTCTTT.

The V gene is TRBV6-2 or TRBV6-3, the J gene TRBJ2-1; TRBD2 matches at 9 bases. The CDR3 runs 17 residues. V lost 4 bases and J lost 4; bases outside the gene matches: 11. Germline CDR1 MNHEY, CDR2 SVGEGT. CDR3 amino acids: CASSSIVRAGGYNEQFF. CDR3 in DNA: TGTGCCAGCAGTTCCATCGTAAGAGCGGGAGGTTACAATGAGCAGTTCTTC.

This chain joins TRBV28 and TRBJ2-7; 8 positions agree with TRBD1. V was pared by 8 bases and J by 6 bases, with 9 bases of the junction left unmatched. CDR1 and CDR2 (germline): MDHEN, SYDVKM. The CDR3 sequence is 13 residues long. Here the CDR3 DNA reads TGTGCCAGCGCCTCTCAGGGGGCGGGCGAGCAGTACTTC. As protein: CASASQGAGEQYF.

The chain links TRBV28 to TRBJ2-7; 8 bases are shared with TRBD1. CDR1 and CDR2 (germline): MDHEN, SYDVKM. The CDR3 runs 15 residues. Trimming removed 6 bases from V and 5 bases from J; junction bases left unmatched: 12. CDR3 sequence reads: CASSSFATGVNEQYF. The CDR3 coding sequence is TGTGCCAGCAGCTCCTTCGCGACAGGGGTTAACGAGCAGTACTTC.